The 10 T cell receptor beta chains reported below all come from one sample, sequenced in a study of T cell changes during pregnancy in multiple sclerosis. Repertoires were generated with immunoSEQ multiplex PCR, while TCRdb's copy carries only in-frame clones and drops some. The sample shows about 60,000 clones, 80% to 95% of them seen only once. Sample: peripheral blood, taken in the first trimester of pregnancy. The origin of the receptors is a female donor with multiple sclerosis, enrolled in a pregnancy study.

This clone was detected only a few times. The CDR3 region is CASSWGGNTEAFF. The CDR3 nucleotides are TGTGCCAGCTCGTGGGGAGGGAACACTGAAGCTTTCTTT. The chain couples TRBV9 to TRBJ1-1; no reliable D call. CDR1 SGDLS and CDR2 YYNGEE come from the germline V gene. This CDR3 region has 13 residues. V dropped 7 bases and J dropped 1 base, with 11 bases sitting between them.

CDR3 residues: CASSLDRGTDTQYF. Written as DNA, the CDR3 is TGTGCCAGCAGTTTGGACAGGGGCACAGATACGCAGTATTTT. This chain links TRBV7-9 with TRBJ2-3, with 8 bases lining up with TRBD1. Germline CDR1 and CDR2: SEHNR and FQNEAQ (reference sequence). J lost 1 base, V lost 6 bases, and 3 bases had no gene match. This CDR3 has 14 amino acids.

This chain connects TRBV5-1 to TRBJ2-3, with 10 bases fitting TRBD2. J was trimmed by 6 bases and V by 0 bases; bases with no gene match: 10. Germline CDR1 and CDR2: SGHRS and YFSETQ. The CDR3 loop spans 17 amino acids. CDR3 in DNA: TGCGCCAGCAGCTTGGGGTCTAGCGGGGGCGGTTTGGATACGCAGTATTTT. Its protein product is CASSLGSSGGGLDTQYF. Combining the CDR3 with reference TRBV5-1 and TRBJ2-3 gives the whole variable domain KAGVTQTPRYLIKTRGQQVTLSCSPISGHRSVSWYQQTPGQGLQFLFEYFSETQRNKGNFPGRFSGRQFSNSRSEMNVSTLELGDSALYLCASSLGSSGGGLDTQYFGPGTRLTVL.

J is TRBJ1-1 and V is TRBV5-1, with no clear D. Germline CDR1 SGHRS, CDR2 YFSETQ. The CDR3 contains 14 residues. V lost 0 bases and J lost 0, with 6 bases in between. This CDR3 reads CASSLVAVNTEAFF. CDR3 sequence (DNA): TGCGCCAGCAGCTTGGTGGCGGTGAACACTGAAGCTTTCTTT.

The chain couples TRBV6-4 to TRBJ2-3, with 8 nucleotides matching TRBD2. CDR1 is MRHNA, CDR2 SNTAGT, per germline. CDR3 length equals 16 residues. V lost 4 bases, J lost 4 bases, and 10 bases stayed unmatched. The CDR3 sequence is CASSVWSGGGADTQYF. CDR3 bases: TGTGCCAGCAGTGTATGGAGCGGGGGCGGTGCAGATACGCAGTATTTT.

The chain uses TRBV20-1 and TRBJ2-1; TRBD1 aligns across 7 bases. The CDR3 runs 11 residues. In germline, CDR1 is DFQATT, CDR2 SNEGSKA (reference sequence). Unmatched junction bases numbered 4, after V lost 6 bases and J lost 8 bases. This CDR3 reads CSATDRDEQFF. The CDR3 coding sequence is TGCAGTGCCACAGACAGGGATGAGCAGTTCTTC.

The chain carries TRBV5-6 and TRBJ2-7; weak D call: TRBD1 (7 bases). The CDR3 has 16 residues. Germline assignment: CDR1 SGHDT and CDR2 YYEEEE. Trimming took 1 base from V and 4 from J, leaving 18 bases between them. The CDR3 nucleotides are TGTGCCAGCAGCTTGTTGGGGGGCAGGGGGATATACGAGCAGTACTTC. It translates to CASSLLGGRGIYEQYF.

The rearrangement links TRBV18 to TRBJ2-7, with 7 bases fitting TRBD2. In germline, CDR1 is KGHSH, CDR2 LQKENI. With 1 base clipped from V and 2 bases from J, the junction kept 8 bases outside the gene matches. The CDR3 is 16 residues long. The CDR3 spells CASSPQGSGTPYEQYF. Written as DNA, the CDR3 is TGTGCCAGCTCACCACAGGGGAGCGGGACGCCCTACGAGCAGTACTTC.

The chain links TRBV5-1 to TRBJ2-3, with a weak D call TRBD2 (5 bases). The CDR3 covers 16 residues. V lost 4 bases and J 1 base, leaving 16 bases between the germline ends. CDR1 SGHRS and CDR2 YFSETQ come from the germline V gene. The CDR3 DNA sequence: TGCGCCAGCAGCCGATTCGACTACACAGGCACAGATACGCAGTATTTT. Encoded protein: CASSRFDYTGTDTQYF.

The chain links TRBV5-4 to TRBJ1-4; no definite D call. V gave up 0 bases and J gave up 11 bases, with 8 bases separating them. CDR3 length: 12 residues. In germline, CDR1 is SGHNT, CDR2 YYREEE (reference sequence). CDR3 DNA: TGTGCCAGCAGCTTGGAAGGGAGGAAACTGTTTTTT. Translating it yields CASSLEGRKLFF.